The 12 T cell receptor beta chains in this list originate from one sample, sequenced in a study of spatial heterogeneity in lung cancer. Time point here: blood at routine non-recurrence follow-up after resection. Sequencing of whole RNA from tumor, nontumor lung or frozen PBMC involved no sorting. TCRdb used MiXCR to reprocess the 5' RACE reads, holding one entry per CDR3 protein. This sample has some 54,000 distinct CDR3 sequences; around 7.7% occur once, and the top ten carry around 33%. The material was PBMCs, obtained at follow-up. Receptors originate from a female donor with early-stage non-small cell lung cancer.

A remark on this clonotype: A much larger clone lies one base from this, so it may be a read error. CDR3 DNA sequence: TGTGCCAGCAGCTTGGACAGGGGGATTGGCACTGAAGCTCTCTTT. It encodes CASSLDRGIGTEALF. The chain links TRBV5-6 to TRBJ1-1; 8 bases fit TRBD1. CDR3 length equals 15 residues. Germline lookup yields CDR1 SGHDT and CDR2 YYEEEE. The variable domain in full, with the rest retrieved from reference TRBV5-6 and TRBJ1-1, is DAGVTQSPTHLIKTRGQQVTLRCSPKSGHDTVSWYQQALGQGPQFIFQYYEEEERQRGNFPDRFSGHQFPNYSSELNVNALLLGDSALYLCASSLDRGIGTEALFGQGTRLTVV.

This clonotype was seen many times. This chain links TRBV25-1 with TRBJ2-7; D is possibly TRBD1 (6 bases). Germline assignment: CDR1 MGHDK and CDR2 SYGVNS. V gave up 4 bases and J gave up 5 bases, with 9 bases separating them. The CDR3 loop spans 12 amino acids. The CDR3 region has the DNA TGTGCCAGCAGTGGTACAGGGAACGAGCAGTACTTC. It yields the protein CASSGTGNEQYF.

This clonotype occurred many times. The chain joins TRBV28 to TRBJ2-7; 8 bases are shared with TRBD2. There are 16 residues in the CDR3. Unmatched junction bases numbered 13, after V lost 4 bases and J lost 5 bases. CDR1 is MDHEN and CDR2 is SYDVKM in the germline V gene. DNA for the CDR3: TGTGCCAGCAGTTCTAGCGGGCCCCCCAGTTTGAACGAGCAGTACTTC. It codes for CASSSSGPPSLNEQYF.

The sample holds many counts of this clonotype. This chain connects TRBV5-6 to TRBJ2-1, with unresolved D. This CDR3 contains 12 residues. Trimming took 2 bases from V and 5 from J, leaving 5 bases between them. Germline loops: CDR1 SGHDT, CDR2 YYEEEE. This CDR3 is CASSLVDNEQFF. As DNA, the CDR3 is TGTGCCAGCAGCTTAGTAGACAATGAGCAGTTCTTC. Variable domain in full (rest from reference TRBV5-6 and TRBJ2-1): DAGVTQSPTHLIKTRGQQVTLRCSPKSGHDTVSWYQQALGQGPQFIFQYYEEEERQRGNFPDRFSGHQFPNYSSELNVNALLLGDSALYLCASSLVDNEQFFGPGTRLTVL.

This clonotype occurred a few times. In DNA form, the CDR3 reads TGTGCCAGCAGCCTACACAGGGGGAACAACTATGGCTACACCTTC. Its translation: CASSLHRGNNYGYTF. This chain connects TRBV7-2 to TRBJ1-2, with 8 nucleotides matching TRBD1. This CDR3 has 15 amino acids. Germline lookup yields CDR1 SGHTA and CDR2 FQGNSA. Germline trimming cut 5 bases from V and 2 bases from J; bases unmatched to any gene: 7.

For this clonotype: One junction end disagrees with the germline gene, perhaps due to a read error. The chain joins TRBV10-3 to TRBJ1-5; D might be TRBD1 (5 bases). The germline V gene has CDR1 ENHRY and CDR2 SYGVKD. The CDR3 has 14 amino acids. The CDR3 nucleotides are TGTGCCATCAGTGAAGACAGCCTCTATCAGCCCCGGCATTTT. Protein sequence: CAISEDSLYQPRHF.

This clonotype came up a few times. The V and J genes are TRBV2 and TRBJ1-2; 10 bases fit TRBD1. V shed 3 bases, J shed 5 bases, and the junction held 3 bases outside the gene matches. The CDR3 totals 14 residues. Germline V gene lookup returns CDR1 SNHLY and CDR2 FYNNEI. CDR3 residues: CASSDGGQGYGYTF. The CDR3 DNA reads as TGTGCCAGCAGTGATGGGGGACAGGGGTATGGCTACACCTTC.

This clonotype has ten or more counts. This chain links TRBV6-6 with TRBJ2-4, with D perhaps assigned TRBD1 or TRBD2 (6 bases each). V gave up 6 bases and J gave up 2 bases, with 17 bases separating them. The germline CDR1 and CDR2 sequences are MNHNY and SVGAGI (reference sequence). This CDR3 has 16 residues. The CDR3 DNA is TGTGCCAGCAGCAACCTGGGGGGCATAACCAAAAACATTCAGTACTTC. Its translation: CASSNLGGITKNIQYF.

The rearrangement joins TRBV20-1 to TRBJ2-5; D tentatively reads TRBD1 or TRBD2 (5 bases each). V was shortened by 1 base and J by 3 bases, with 18 bases between the two germline ends. Germline V lookup: CDR1 DFQATT, CDR2 SNEGSKA (reference sequence). The length of the CDR3 is 16 residues. CDR3 sequence: CSARVGFLVGEETQYF. CDR3 DNA sequence: TGCAGTGCTAGAGTCGGATTTTTGGTGGGGGAAGAGACCCAGTACTTC.

The table lists this clonotype with many counts. The rearrangement joins TRBV2 to TRBJ2-5; 8 positions agree with TRBD2. The CDR3 is made up of 14 amino acids. The V gene end was trimmed by 6 bases and the J gene end by 5 bases; junction bases not matched to a gene: 8. Germline CDR1 SNHLY, CDR2 FYNNEI. Written as DNA, the CDR3 is TGTGCCAGCAGAGCGCCGGGACTAGAGGAGACCCAGTACTTC. Translating gives CASRAPGLEETQYF.

In this sample, this clonotype turned up a few times. This CDR3 is CASSLGQVHQPQHF. In nucleotides, the CDR3 is TGTGCCAGCAGCTTAGGGCAGGTACATCAGCCCCAGCATTTT. The rearrangement links TRBV7-6 to TRBJ1-5; D remains ambiguous. This CDR3 has 14 amino acids. V gave up 1 base and J gave up 5 bases, with 9 bases separating them. CDR1 and CDR2 from the germline V gene are SGHVS and FNYEAQ.

The chain carries TRBV20-1 and TRBJ2-4, with 11 bases fitting TRBD1. Germline CDR1 is DFQATT and CDR2 is SNEGSKA (reference sequence). V shed 3 bases, J shed 9 bases, and the junction held 7 bases outside the gene matches. The CDR3 totals 14 residues. CDR3 sequence: CSASRDRGGSIQYF. CDR3 nucleotide sequence: TGCAGTGCTAGCAGGGACAGGGGGGGAAGCATTCAGTACTTC.